This entry describes one T cell receptor beta chain. The sample belongs to a study of shared clonotypes between healthy human individuals. The method was immunoSEQ multiplex PCR; TCRdb's version includes in-frame clones alone and lacks a portion of them. The table lists millions of clones, over 85% of them singletons. The specimen was naive CD4+ T cells from PBMCs. Regarding subset: CD45RA+ positively selected. This sequence originates from a man younger than 35 in good health. Some clones in this sample may be carry-over from other donors' samples.

This chain's CDR3 is CASSRITSGRNNEQFF. CDR3 nucleotide sequence: TGCGCCAGCAGCCGGATCACTAGCGGGAGAAACAATGAGCAGTTCTTC. The genes are TRBV5-1 and TRBJ2-1; 11 bases match TRBD2. The CDR3 totals 16 residues. The V segment lost 4 bases and the J segment 5 bases; nucleotides outside the gene matches: 8. CDR1 SGHRS and CDR2 YFSETQ come from the germline V gene.